Presented here are 12 T cell receptor beta chains from one specimen sequenced in a study of CD8 T cells in ankylosing spondylitis. Whole-study findings and limits: A TCR beta motif of seven or eight highly homologous variants appeared characteristic of ankylosing spondylitis blood.

TCRdb recomputed calls from the 5' RACE reads with MiXCR, one row per CDR3 protein. The data show around 540,000 distinct CDR3 sequences, approximately 11% seen once. No antigen has been assigned to these receptors. The sequencing input was blood, either unsorted or a sorted T cell fraction (not recorded which). The source is a male donor with ankylosing spondylitis.

DNA of the CDR3: TGTGCCAGTAGTAGGGAGCTCCTTGACGAGACCCAGTACTTC. The encoded protein is CASSRELLDETQYF. The gene calls are TRBV19 and TRBJ2-5; maybe TRBD2 (5 bases). V was pared by 4 bases and J by 5 bases, with 14 bases between. The CDR3 consists of 14 residues. In germline, CDR1 is LNHDA, CDR2 SQIVND (reference sequence).

This chain joins TRBV10-2 and TRBJ2-1, with D maybe TRBD1 (6 bases). This CDR3 spans 14 amino acids. Trimming removed 7 bases at V and 3 bases at J, with 13 bases between. Germline assignment: CDR1 WSHSY and CDR2 SAAADI. CDR3 bases: TGCGCCAGCATCAGGGGCCGGGACTACAATGAGCAGTTCTTC. This gives the protein CASIRGRDYNEQFF.

This clonotype was counted ten times or more. The gene calls are TRBV7-2 and TRBJ2-3, with D perhaps TRBD2 (5 bases). The germline V gene has CDR1 SGHTA and CDR2 FQGNSA. The CDR3 is 15 amino acids. V was shortened by 2 bases and J by 0 bases, with 9 bases between the two germline ends. CDR3 sequence: CASSLSGISTDTQYF. The CDR3 DNA reads as TGTGCCAGCAGCTTATCCGGGATAAGCACAGATACGCAGTATTTT.

The chain employs TRBV7-9 and TRBJ2-3, with 13 bases aligning to TRBD2. Germline V gene sequence: CDR1 SEHNR, CDR2 FQNEAQ (reference sequence). The CDR3 consists of 17 residues. Trimming cost V 1 base and J 3 bases; bases outside gene matches: 4. The CDR3 DNA reads as TGTGCCAGCAGCTTAGATCGGACTAGCGGGAGAACAGATACGCAGTATTTT. This sequence encodes CASSLDRTSGRTDTQYF.

This clonotype was seen a few times. The chain carries TRBV6-1 and TRBJ2-1; TRBD1 might be the D (6 bases). Trimming took off 7 bases at V and 0 bases at J, with 13 bases between the two ends. CDR1 MNHNS and CDR2 SASEGT come from the germline V gene. The CDR3 contains 15 residues. For the CDR3, the DNA is TGTGCCAGCAAAACACAGGGATCCTCCTACAATGAGCAGTTCTTC. Translating gives CASKTQGSSYNEQFF.

The rearrangement links TRBV5-1 to TRBJ1-2; a weak D match, TRBD1 (5 bases). The CDR3 length is 16 residues. Germline values: CDR1 SGHRS, CDR2 YFSETQ. Trimming removed 4 bases from V and 2 bases from J, with 18 bases in between. This CDR3 is CASSPSVGGNNYGYTF. The CDR3 DNA sequence: TGCGCCAGCAGCCCCTCGGTGGGGGGGAACAACTATGGCTACACCTTC.

The V gene is TRBV11-2, the J gene TRBJ1-1; D unresolved. Trimming shortened V by 0 bases and J by 0 bases, and 5 bases separated the two germline ends. Germline CDR1 is SGHAT and CDR2 is FQNNGV. This CDR3 is 14 amino acids long. The CDR3 region is CASSLDLMNTEAFF. The CDR3 bases are TGTGCCAGCAGCTTAGATTTGATGAACACTGAAGCTTTCTTT. The whole variable domain, filled in from reference TRBV11-2 and TRBJ1-1, reads EAGVAQSPRYKIIEKRQSVAFWCNPISGHATLYWYQQILGQGPKLLIQFQNNGVVDDSQLPKDRFSAERLKGVDSTLKIQPAKLEDSAVYLCASSLDLMNTEAFFGQGTRLTVV.

CDR3 loop: CASSPQDSGGYGYTF. CDR3 coding DNA: TGCGCCAGCAGCCCGCAAGACAGCGGCGGCTATGGCTACACCTTC. This chain joins TRBV5-1 and TRBJ1-2; maybe TRBD1 (5 bases). Germline V gene data show CDR1 as SGHRS and CDR2 as YFSETQ. The V gene lost 4 bases and the J gene lost 4 bases, with 17 bases spanning the gap. The CDR3 sequence is 15 residues long.

The chain is built from TRBV15 and TRBJ2-3; 9 bases match TRBD2. The CDR3 consists of 16 residues. Per the germline V gene, CDR1 is LNHNV and CDR2 is YYDKDF (reference sequence). V dropped 0 bases and J dropped 4; count of bases not matched to a gene: 5. For the CDR3, the DNA is TGTGCCACCAGCAGAGATCCGACTAGCGGACCAGATACGCAGTATTTT. This gives the protein CATSRDPTSGPDTQYF.

This clonotype was observed at least ten times. J is TRBJ2-1 and V is TRBV20-1; 9 positions match TRBD2. CDR3 length: 14 residues. J was trimmed by 2 bases and V by 5 bases; bases with no gene match: 4. The germline CDR1 and CDR2 sequences are DFQATT and SNEGSKA (reference sequence). CDR3 residues: CSADLAGPYNEQFF. CDR3 DNA: TGCAGTGCTGATCTAGCGGGACCCTACAATGAGCAGTTCTTC.

This clonotype was seen many times. CDR3 amino acids: CASSQGTGDSPLHF. The CDR3 bases are TGCGCCAGCAGCCAAGGGACAGGGGATTCACCCCTCCACTTT. This chain connects TRBV4-1 to TRBJ1-6, with 9 nucleotides matching TRBD1. The CDR3 sequence is 14 residues long. Germline CDR1 and CDR2: MGHRA and YSYEKL. Unmatched junction bases numbered 0, after V lost 1 base and J lost 8 bases.

The chain recombines TRBV7-9 with TRBJ1-1; tentative D call: TRBD1 (5 bases). The CDR3 runs 13 residues. Per germline, CDR1 SEHNR and CDR2 FQNEAQ (reference sequence). Trimming removed 5 bases at V and 6 bases at J, with 13 bases between. In DNA form, the CDR3 reads TGTGCCAGCAGCCTTGACAGTGGCGCTGAAGCTTTCTTT. Its translation is CASSLDSGAEAFF. The complete variable domain, with remaining parts taken from reference TRBV7-9 and TRBJ1-1, reads DTGVSQNPRHKITKRGQNVTFRCDPISEHNRLYWYRQTLGQGPEFLTYFQNEAQLEKSRLLSDRFSAERPKGSFSTLEIQRTEQGDSAMYLCASSLDSGAEAFFGQGTRLTVV.